This TCR beta chain is drawn from a study of T cells after yellow fever vaccination. The study, taken as a whole, reports: Subsequent to the booster, the majority of primary-vaccination clones reappeared (96% CD4, approximately 90% CD8). Secondary responses were weaker yet peaked faster, day 5 versus 15. A limited proportion of clonotypes was detected within both the CD4 and CD8 compartments.

The junction had 7 bases not matched to a gene; V was cut back by 4 bases and J by 10 bases. The CDR3 spans 15 residues. Germline V gene sequence: CDR1 MNHEY, CDR2 SMNVEV (reference sequence). This clonotype was picked up many times. Its antigen is undetermined. 5'RACE template switching generated TCR cDNA, adding a universal primer site and UMIs. MiXCR, applied by TCRdb to the 5' RACE reads, yields one record per CDR3 protein. The sample has some 260,000 distinct CDR3 sequences; 5.2% are singletons. The clonotype originates from a young man who received the YFV17D yellow fever vaccine. The rearrangement links TRBV27 to TRBJ2-1; 13 nucleotides agree with TRBD2. The sequences come from CD4+ T cells sorted from PBMCs, collected on the day of the yellow fever booster vaccination. This chain's CDR3 is CASSYSGTSGIEQFF. DNA of the CDR3: TGTGCCAGCAGTTACTCCGGGACTAGCGGGATCGAGCAGTTCTTC.